This T cell receptor beta chain was recovered during a study of T cell repertoires in cytomegalovirus infection. Study as a whole: The authors used CMV epitopes that were HLA-C-restricted (recently identified) and HLA-B-restricted (well studied). Indicated by public TCR beta signatures were CMV infection and matching HLA type. Points from the study as a whole: CMV-specific TCR beta clonotypes restricted by HLA-C were the ones dominating the ex vivo response. Carriers of CMV plus the relevant HLA were identified by cumulative public TCR beta family frequency.

There are 14 residues in the CDR3. Trimming shortened V by 5 bases and J by 4 bases, and 15 bases separated the two germline ends. Germline values: CDR1 SGHKS, CDR2 YYEKEE (reference sequence). TCRdb recomputed calls from the reads with MiXCR, one row per CDR3 protein. The table lists around 71,000 distinct CDR3 sequences, roughly 20% of them singletons. As for this clonotype: Its antigen is undetermined.

Sample: CD8+ T cells from cultured PBMCs, taken from culture after CMV antigen stimulation. This TCR was recovered from a human donor in good health (CMV status not recorded). Some clones in this sample may be carry-over from other donors' samples. The chain joins TRBV5-5 to TRBJ2-5; D not certain. CDR3 nucleotides: TGTGCCAGCAGTCTGTGGGGAAGTGGAGAGACCCAGTACTTC. Residues: CASSLWGSGETQYF.